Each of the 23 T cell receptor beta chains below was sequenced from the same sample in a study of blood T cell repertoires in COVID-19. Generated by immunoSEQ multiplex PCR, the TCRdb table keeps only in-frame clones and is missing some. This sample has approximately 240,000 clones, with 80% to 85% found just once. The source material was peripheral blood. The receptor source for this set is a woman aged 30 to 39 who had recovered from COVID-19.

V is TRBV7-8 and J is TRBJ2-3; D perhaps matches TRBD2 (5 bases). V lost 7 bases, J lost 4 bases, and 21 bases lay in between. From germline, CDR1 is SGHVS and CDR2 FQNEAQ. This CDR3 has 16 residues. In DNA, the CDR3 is TGTGCCAGCACCTCGTGGAGGAGAGGGAGTGCAGATACGCAGTATTTT. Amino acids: CASTSWRRGSADTQYF.

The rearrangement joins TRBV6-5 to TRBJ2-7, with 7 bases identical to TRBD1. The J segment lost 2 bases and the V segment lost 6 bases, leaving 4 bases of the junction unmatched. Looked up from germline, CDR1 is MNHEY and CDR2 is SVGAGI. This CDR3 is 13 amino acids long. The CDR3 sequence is CASRDRSTYEQYF. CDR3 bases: TGTGCCAGCAGGGACAGGTCTACCTACGAGCAGTACTTC.

The CDR3 here is CASSLVENLAGGSSYNEQFF. For the CDR3, the DNA is TGTGCCAGCAGCTTAGTCGAGAATCTAGCGGGGGGGAGCTCCTACAATGAGCAGTTCTTC. The chain combines TRBV11-3 with TRBJ2-1; 12 nucleotides agree with TRBD2. This CDR3 contains 20 residues. CDR1 and CDR2 from the germline V gene are SGHNT and YENEEA. V was pared by 1 base and J by 0 bases, with 10 bases of the junction left unmatched.

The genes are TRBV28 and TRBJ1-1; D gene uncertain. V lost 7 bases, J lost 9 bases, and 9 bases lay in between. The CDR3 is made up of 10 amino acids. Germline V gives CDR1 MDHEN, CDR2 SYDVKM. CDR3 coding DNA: TGTGCCAGCACCTTGAGCCAAGCTTTCTTT. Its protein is CASTLSQAFF. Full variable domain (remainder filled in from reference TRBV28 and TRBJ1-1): DVKVTQSSRYLVKRTGEKVFLECVQDMDHENMFWYRQDPGLGLRLIYFSYDVKMKEKGDIPEGYSVSREKKERFSLILESASTNQTSMYLCASTLSQAFFGQGTRLTVV.

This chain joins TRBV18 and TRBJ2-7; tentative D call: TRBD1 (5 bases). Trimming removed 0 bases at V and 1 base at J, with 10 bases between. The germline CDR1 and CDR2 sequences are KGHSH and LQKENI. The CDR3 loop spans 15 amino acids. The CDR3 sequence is CASSPPERQSYEQYF. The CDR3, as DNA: TGTGCCAGCTCACCACCGGAACGACAGTCCTACGAGCAGTACTTC.

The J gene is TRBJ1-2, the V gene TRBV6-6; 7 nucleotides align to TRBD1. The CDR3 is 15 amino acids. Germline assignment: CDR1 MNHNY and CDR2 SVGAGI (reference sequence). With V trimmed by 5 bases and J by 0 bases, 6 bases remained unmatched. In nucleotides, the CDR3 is TGTGCCAGCAGTACTCCGGGACAGACTAACTATGGCTACACCTTC. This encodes CASSTPGQTNYGYTF.

For the CDR3, the DNA is TGTGCCAGCAGTTCCCTATATAGCAATCAGCCCCAGCATTTT. Protein: CASSSLYSNQPQHF. The chain has TRBV6-5 and TRBJ1-5; D is unclear. Germline V lookup: CDR1 MNHEY, CDR2 SVGAGI. This CDR3 contains 14 residues. V lost 4 bases and J lost 0, with 7 bases in between.

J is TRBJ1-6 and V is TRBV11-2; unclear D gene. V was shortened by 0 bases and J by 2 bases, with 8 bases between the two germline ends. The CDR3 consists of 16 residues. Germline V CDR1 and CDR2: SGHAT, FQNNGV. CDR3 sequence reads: CASSLDRNAYNSPLHF. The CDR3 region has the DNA TGTGCCAGCAGCTTAGACAGGAATGCCTATAATTCACCCCTCCACTTT.

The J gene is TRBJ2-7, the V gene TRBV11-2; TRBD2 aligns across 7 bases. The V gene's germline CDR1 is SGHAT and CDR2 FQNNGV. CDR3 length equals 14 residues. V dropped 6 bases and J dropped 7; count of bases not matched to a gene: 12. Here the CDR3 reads CASRPGLNPEEQYF. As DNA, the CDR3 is TGTGCCAGCAGGCCGGGACTAAACCCGGAGGAGCAGTACTTC.

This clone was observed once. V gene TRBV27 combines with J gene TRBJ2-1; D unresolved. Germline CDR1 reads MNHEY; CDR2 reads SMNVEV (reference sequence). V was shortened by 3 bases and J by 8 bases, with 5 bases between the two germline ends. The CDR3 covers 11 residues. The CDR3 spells CASSFRDEQFF. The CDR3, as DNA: TGTGCCAGCAGTTTTCGGGATGAGCAGTTCTTC.

The CDR3 DNA is TGTGCCAGCAGCGTAAGTACGGGAACTTCCTACGAGCAGTACTTC. This translates into CASSVSTGTSYEQYF. V and J are TRBV9 and TRBJ2-7; D perhaps matches TRBD2 (5 bases). Looked up from germline, CDR1 is SGDLS and CDR2 is YYNGEE. Trimming cost V 1 base and J 1 base, with 12 bases left between them. CDR3 size: 15 residues.

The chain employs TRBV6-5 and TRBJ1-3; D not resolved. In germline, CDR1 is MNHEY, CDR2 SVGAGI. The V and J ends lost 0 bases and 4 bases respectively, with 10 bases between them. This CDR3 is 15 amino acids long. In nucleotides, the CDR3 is TGTGCCAGCAGTTACTCCCGGACGGGAGGAAACACCATATATTTT. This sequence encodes CASSYSRTGGNTIYF.

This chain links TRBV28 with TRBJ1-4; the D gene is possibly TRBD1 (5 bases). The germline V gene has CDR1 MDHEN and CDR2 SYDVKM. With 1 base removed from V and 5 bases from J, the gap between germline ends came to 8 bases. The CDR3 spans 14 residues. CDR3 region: CASSLLGGNEKLFF. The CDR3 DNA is TGTGCCAGCAGTTTATTGGGGGGGAATGAAAAACTGTTTTTT.

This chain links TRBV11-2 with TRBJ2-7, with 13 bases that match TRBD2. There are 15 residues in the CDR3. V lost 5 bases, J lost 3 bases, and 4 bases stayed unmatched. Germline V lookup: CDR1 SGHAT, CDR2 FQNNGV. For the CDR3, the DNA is TGTGCCAGCAGCGTTGGACTAGCGGGAGTCTACGAGCAGTACTTC. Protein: CASSVGLAGVYEQYF.

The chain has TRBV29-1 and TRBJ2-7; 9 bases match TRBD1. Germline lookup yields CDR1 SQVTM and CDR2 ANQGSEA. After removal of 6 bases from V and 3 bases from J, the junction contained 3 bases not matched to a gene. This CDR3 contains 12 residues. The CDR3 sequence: CSVGQGNYEQYF. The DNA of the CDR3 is TGCAGCGTCGGACAGGGGAACTACGAGCAGTACTTC.

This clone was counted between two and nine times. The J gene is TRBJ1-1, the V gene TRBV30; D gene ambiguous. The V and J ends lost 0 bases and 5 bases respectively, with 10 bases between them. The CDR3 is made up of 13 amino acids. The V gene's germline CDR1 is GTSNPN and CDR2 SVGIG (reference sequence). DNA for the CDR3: TGTGCCTGGAGTGTACCCGGGTATACTGAAGCTTTCTTT. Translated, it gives CAWSVPGYTEAFF.

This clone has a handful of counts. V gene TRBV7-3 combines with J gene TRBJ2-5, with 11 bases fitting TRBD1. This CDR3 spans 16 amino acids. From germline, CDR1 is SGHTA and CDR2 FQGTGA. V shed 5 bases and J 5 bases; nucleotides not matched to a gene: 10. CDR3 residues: CASSHGTGGPRETQYF. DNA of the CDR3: TGTGCCAGCAGCCACGGGACAGGGGGTCCAAGGGAGACCCAGTACTTC.

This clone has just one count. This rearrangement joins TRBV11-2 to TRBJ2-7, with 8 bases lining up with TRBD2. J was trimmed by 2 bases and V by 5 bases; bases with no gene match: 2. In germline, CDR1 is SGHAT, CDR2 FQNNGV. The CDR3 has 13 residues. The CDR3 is CASSRGLAYEQYF. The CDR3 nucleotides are TGTGCCAGCAGCCGGGGACTAGCCTACGAGCAGTACTTC.

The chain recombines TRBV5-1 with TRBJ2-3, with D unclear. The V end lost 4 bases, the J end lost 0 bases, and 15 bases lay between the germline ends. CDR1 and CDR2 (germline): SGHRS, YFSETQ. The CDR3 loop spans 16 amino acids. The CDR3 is CASSRSSTRSTDTQYF. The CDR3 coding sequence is TGCGCCAGCAGCCGCTCCAGTACGCGGAGCACAGATACGCAGTATTTT.

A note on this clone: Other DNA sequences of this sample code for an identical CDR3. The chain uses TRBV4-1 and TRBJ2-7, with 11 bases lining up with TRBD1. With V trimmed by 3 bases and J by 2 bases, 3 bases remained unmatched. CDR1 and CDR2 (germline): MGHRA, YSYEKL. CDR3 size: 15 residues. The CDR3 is CASSQGQGGTYEQYF. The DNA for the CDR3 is TGCGCCAGCAGCCAGGGACAGGGGGGAACCTACGAGCAGTACTTC.

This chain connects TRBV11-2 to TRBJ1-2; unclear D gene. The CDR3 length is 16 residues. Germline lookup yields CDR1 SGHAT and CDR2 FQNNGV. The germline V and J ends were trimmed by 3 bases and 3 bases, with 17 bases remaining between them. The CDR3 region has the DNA TGTGCCAGCAGCTTTAGCCGCAAATATGGGTACTATGGCTACACCTTC. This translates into CASSFSRKYGYYGYTF.

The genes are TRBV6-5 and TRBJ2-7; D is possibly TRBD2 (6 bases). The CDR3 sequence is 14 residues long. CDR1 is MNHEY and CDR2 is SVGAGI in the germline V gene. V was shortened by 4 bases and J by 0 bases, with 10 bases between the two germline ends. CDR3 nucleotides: TGTGCCAGCAGTTTCTACGGGAGCTCCTACGAGCAGTACTTC. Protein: CASSFYGSSYEQYF.

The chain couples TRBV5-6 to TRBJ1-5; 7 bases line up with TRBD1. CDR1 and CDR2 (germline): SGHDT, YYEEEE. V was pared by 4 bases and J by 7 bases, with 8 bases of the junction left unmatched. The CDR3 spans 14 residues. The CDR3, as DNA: TGTGCCAGCAGCCAGACAGGGAAAGACCAGCCCCAGCATTTT. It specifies CASSQTGKDQPQHF.